These 24 T cell receptor beta chains share one sample of origin, sequenced in a study of preoperative IRX-2 immunotherapy in early breast cancer (dated by TCRdb to about 2019). What this sample's treatment or condition label stands for: preoperative locoregional IRX-2 cytokine immunotherapy. The library was produced with the immunoSEQ multiplex PCR assay. This immuneACCESS table, as held by TCRdb, lists in-frame sequences with V and J called but not all clones. Of the missing ones, under half trace to an unresolved V gene in checked studies; the others have no known cause. The sample data list 30,000 to 35,000 clones, and around 96% of these were observed just once. Clones ranked in the top ten supply 5% to 7.5% of the sample. This sample was taken from a patient treated with IRX-2 immunotherapy. The receptors were gathered from a human donor with breast cancer.

The J gene is TRBJ1-3, the V gene TRBV28; the D gene is possibly TRBD1 (5 bases). Germline CDR1 reads MDHEN; CDR2 reads SYDVKM. Trimming left V 7 bases short and J 11 bases short, with 21 bases between. CDR3 length: 14 amino acids. In nucleotides, the CDR3 is TGTGCCAGCACCCACCCCGGGACCGGGAGTCCCATATATTTT. Its protein is CASTHPGTGSPIYF.

The rearrangement joins TRBV15 to TRBJ2-2; 8 bases align to TRBD1. The germline V gene has CDR1 LNHNV and CDR2 YYDKDF (reference sequence). V shed 2 bases, J shed 4 bases, and the junction held 3 bases outside the gene matches. The CDR3 totals 15 residues. CDR3 sequence (DNA): TGTGCCACCAGCAGACTGACAGGGGCCACCGGGGAGCTGTTTTTT. Translated, it gives CATSRLTGATGELFF. Based on the CDR3 plus reference TRBV15 and TRBJ2-2, the full variable domain is DAMVIQNPRYQVTQFGKPVTLSCSQTLNHNVMYWYQQKSSQAPKLLFHYYDKDFNNEADTPDNFQSRRPNTSFCFLDIRSPGLGDTAMYLCATSRLTGATGELFFGEGSRLTVL.

Only one count was recorded for this clone. The V gene is TRBV7-2, the J gene TRBJ1-5; a possible D gene is TRBD1 (6 bases). CDR1 SGHTA and CDR2 FQGNSA come from the germline V gene. Trimming left V 5 bases short and J 1 base short, with 12 bases between. CDR3 length: 15 residues. The CDR3 reads CASSLQGGSNQPQHF. CDR3 coding DNA: TGTGCCAGCAGCCTACAGGGTGGAAGCAATCAGCCCCAGCATTTT.

The chain recombines TRBV30 with TRBJ2-5, with TRBD2 as a possible D gene (6 bases). CDR3 length equals 14 residues. Trimming removed 2 bases from V and 0 bases from J, with 10 bases in between. Germline V gene sequence: CDR1 GTSNPN, CDR2 SVGIG (reference sequence). The CDR3 protein is CAWSIGGNQETQYF. The CDR3 DNA reads as TGTGCCTGGAGTATAGGAGGGAACCAAGAGACCCAGTACTTC.

The chain is built from TRBV12-5 and TRBJ1-1; 11 bases line up with TRBD1. V shed 7 bases and J 5 bases; nucleotides not matched to a gene: 9. Germline CDR1 is LGHNT and CDR2 is FRNRAP. The CDR3 sequence is 15 residues long. DNA of the CDR3: TGTGCTAGTGCCACCGGACAGGGGGCTTTGACTGAAGCTTTCTTT. This codes for CASATGQGALTEAFF.

The chain combines TRBV9 with TRBJ2-3, with 11 bases fitting TRBD2. J lost 5 bases, V lost 0 bases, and 11 bases had no gene match. CDR3 length equals 18 residues. Germline CDR1 SGDLS, CDR2 YYNGEE. CDR3 protein: CASSVDKVSGGAKDTQYF. CDR3 sequence (DNA): TGTGCCAGCAGCGTAGACAAGGTTAGCGGGGGGGCGAAAGATACGCAGTATTTT.

The chain uses TRBV19 and TRBJ1-5; no reliable D call. The CDR3 has 14 residues. The V gene's germline CDR1 is LNHDA and CDR2 SQIVND (reference sequence). The V and J ends lost 7 bases and 3 bases respectively, with 13 bases between them. CDR3 residues: CASNVGFLNQPQHF. The CDR3, as DNA: TGTGCCAGTAACGTTGGTTTCCTCAATCAGCCCCAGCATTTT.

The rearrangement links TRBV19 to TRBJ1-1; D is perhaps TRBD1 (6 bases). The CDR3 is 13 residues long. Germline assignment: CDR1 LNHDA and CDR2 SQIVND (reference sequence). Trimming stripped 3 bases from V and 5 bases from J, with 10 bases between. DNA for the CDR3: TGTGCCAGTAGTATGCAGGGGAGGACTGAAGCTTTCTTT. Translating gives CASSMQGRTEAFF. Filled out from reference TRBV19 and TRBJ1-1, the complete variable domain reads DGGITQSPKYLFRKEGQNVTLSCEQNLNHDAMYWYRQDPGQGLRLIYYSQIVNDFQKGDIAEGYSVSREKKESFPLTVTSAQKNPTAFYLCASSMQGRTEAFFGQGTRLTVV.

V and J are TRBV6-5 and TRBJ2-1; no definite D call. The CDR3 is 16 amino acids. V lost 2 bases and J 6 bases, leaving 17 bases between the germline ends. Per germline, CDR1 MNHEY and CDR2 SVGAGI. The CDR3 sequence is CASSYRSTRDTNEQFF. The CDR3 DNA reads as TGTGCCAGCAGTTACCGATCCACCCGAGATACCAATGAGCAGTTCTTC.

The V call is TRBV7-3, the J call TRBJ2-2; D perhaps matches TRBD1 (5 bases). The CDR3 has 16 amino acids. In germline, CDR1 is SGHTA, CDR2 FQGTGA. The V end was cut by 7 bases, the J end by 5 bases, with 20 bases between. CDR3 loop: CASILTGRPFTGELFF. CDR3 DNA: TGTGCCAGCATCCTTACAGGACGGCCCTTTACCGGGGAGCTGTTTTTT.

The rearrangement links TRBV20-1 to TRBJ1-4; D uncertain. V was shortened by 6 bases and J by 5 bases, with 4 bases between the two germline ends. CDR3 length: 10 amino acids. Germline values: CDR1 DFQATT, CDR2 SNEGSKA (reference sequence). CDR3 DNA sequence: TGCAGTGCCGAAAATGAAAAACTGTTTTTT. As protein: CSAENEKLFF.

The chain recombines TRBV6-1 with TRBJ1-2; no clear D gene. Germline V gives CDR1 MNHNS, CDR2 SASEGT. V gave up 0 bases and J gave up 6 bases, with 11 bases separating them. The length of the CDR3 is 14 residues. Here the CDR3 reads CASSEAPTSDGYTF. The CDR3 bases are TGTGCCAGCAGTGAAGCCCCCACATCGGATGGCTACACCTTC.

V is TRBV19 and J is TRBJ1-6; 7 bases match TRBD1. The V gene end was trimmed by 2 bases and the J gene end by 10 bases; junction bases not matched to a gene: 17. Per the germline V gene, CDR1 is LNHDA and CDR2 is SQIVND (reference sequence). The CDR3 length is 18 residues. The CDR3 loop is CASSINFATGTEWSPLHF. CDR3 sequence (DNA): TGTGCCAGTAGTATAAACTTCGCGACAGGGACGGAATGGTCACCCCTCCACTTT. The full variable domain, with the rest looked up from reference TRBV19 and TRBJ1-6, is DGGITQSPKYLFRKEGQNVTLSCEQNLNHDAMYWYRQDPGQGLRLIYYSQIVNDFQKGDIAEGYSVSREKKESFPLTVTSAQKNPTAFYLCASSINFATGTEWSPLHFGNGTRLTVT.

CDR3 protein: CSARVRVEQYF. For the CDR3, the DNA is TGCAGTGCCCGAGTGAGGGTCGAGCAGTACTTC. The rearrangement joins TRBV20-1 to TRBJ2-7; a weak D match, TRBD2 (5 bases). Trimming left V 6 bases short and J 6 bases short, with 12 bases between. This CDR3 has 11 residues. Germline lookup yields CDR1 DFQATT and CDR2 SNEGSKA (reference sequence).

The chain links TRBV28 to TRBJ2-1, with D possibly matching TRBD2 (5 bases). Germline assignment: CDR1 MDHEN and CDR2 SYDVKM. The CDR3 is 15 amino acids. The ends were cut back, 5 bases at V and 7 bases at J, with 18 bases in the middle. DNA for the CDR3: TGTGCCAGCAGTCTTATATGGGGAGTGGGGAATGAGCAGTTCTTC. This sequence encodes CASSLIWGVGNEQFF.

This clone was seen just once. V is TRBV6-6 and J is TRBJ1-1, with unresolved D. The CDR3 length is 12 residues. Germline CDR1 is MNHNY and CDR2 is SVGAGI (reference sequence). The ends were cut back, 2 bases at V and 2 bases at J, with 3 bases in the middle. The CDR3 is CASSYANTEAFF. CDR3 sequence (DNA): TGTGCCAGCAGTTACGCCAACACTGAAGCTTTCTTT.

The chain couples TRBV13 to TRBJ2-1, with 8 positions matching TRBD2. This CDR3 has 12 amino acids. Germline CDR1 reads PRHDT; CDR2 reads FYEKMQ (reference sequence). The V segment lost 6 bases and the J segment 9 bases; nucleotides outside the gene matches: 4. In DNA, the CDR3 is TGTGCCAGCAGACCAACTAGCGGTGAGCAGTTCTTC. Translating gives CASRPTSGEQFF.

The sample holds one count of this clone. The chain carries TRBV18 and TRBJ2-2; the D call may be TRBD1 or TRBD2 (5 bases each). The CDR3 sequence is 13 residues long. V lost 2 bases to trimming and J lost 7 bases, with 8 bases between them. CDR1 and CDR2 (germline): KGHSH, LQKENI. CDR3 DNA: TGTGCCAGCTCACCAGTGGGGGTCGGGGAGCTGTTTTTT. Translating it yields CASSPVGVGELFF.

The V gene is TRBV9, the J gene TRBJ2-7; 10 bases map to TRBD2. CDR1 and CDR2 from the germline V gene are SGDLS and YYNGEE. After removal of 5 bases from V and 7 bases from J, the junction contained 9 bases not matched to a gene. CDR3 size: 14 residues. The CDR3 here is CASSRAGGPGEQYF. In DNA, the CDR3 is TGTGCCAGCAGTCGAGCGGGGGGGCCGGGTGAGCAGTACTTC.

The J gene is TRBJ1-2, the V gene TRBV5-8; no firm D call. The CDR3 covers 14 residues. Germline values: CDR1 SGHTS, CDR2 YDEGEE. Trimming left V 1 base short and J 2 bases short, with 9 bases between. The CDR3 loop is CASSLPGGNYGYTF. DNA of the CDR3: TGTGCCAGCAGCTTGCCGGGAGGGAACTATGGCTACACCTTC.

This chain uses TRBV19 with TRBJ2-1; 10 bases are shared with TRBD1. Germline V gene lookup returns CDR1 LNHDA and CDR2 SQIVND (reference sequence). This CDR3 has 17 residues. V dropped 7 bases and J dropped 0; count of bases not matched to a gene: 9. Here the CDR3 DNA reads TGTGCCAGTACCCTGACTTGGACAGGGGGCTCCTACAATGAGCAGTTCTTC. Its translation: CASTLTWTGGSYNEQFF.

In DNA form, the CDR3 reads TGTGCCAGCAGCCTGCGAAAGACGGGGTTGGCTAGCGGGAGACAAGATACGCAGTATTTT. Its protein is CASSLRKTGLASGRQDTQYF. The genes are TRBV4-2 and TRBJ2-3, with TRBD2 matching over 10 bases. This CDR3 has 20 residues. V was pared by 4 bases and J by 5 bases, with 21 bases of the junction left unmatched. CDR1 is LGHNA and CDR2 is YNFKEQ in the germline V gene.

A few counts support this clone. The chain recombines TRBV5-4 with TRBJ1-2, with 10 bases matching TRBD1. Germline CDR1 is SGHNT and CDR2 is YYREEE (reference sequence). The CDR3 is 15 residues long. Trimming cost V 5 bases and J 3 bases; bases outside gene matches: 7. The chain's CDR3 is CASRTGGSAYYGYTF. As DNA, the CDR3 is TGTGCCAGCAGGACAGGGGGCTCAGCTTACTATGGCTACACCTTC.

In the case of this clone: Germline and junction disagree at one end, which may indicate a read error. The chain combines TRBV7-3 with TRBJ2-3; TRBD2 matches 15 bases. Germline loops: CDR1 SGHTA, CDR2 FQGTGA. This CDR3 region has 14 residues. The chain's CDR3 is CASSSTGTSGGPLF. In DNA form, the CDR3 reads TGTGCCAGCAGCTCTACTGGGACTAGCGGGGGGCCCCTCTTT.